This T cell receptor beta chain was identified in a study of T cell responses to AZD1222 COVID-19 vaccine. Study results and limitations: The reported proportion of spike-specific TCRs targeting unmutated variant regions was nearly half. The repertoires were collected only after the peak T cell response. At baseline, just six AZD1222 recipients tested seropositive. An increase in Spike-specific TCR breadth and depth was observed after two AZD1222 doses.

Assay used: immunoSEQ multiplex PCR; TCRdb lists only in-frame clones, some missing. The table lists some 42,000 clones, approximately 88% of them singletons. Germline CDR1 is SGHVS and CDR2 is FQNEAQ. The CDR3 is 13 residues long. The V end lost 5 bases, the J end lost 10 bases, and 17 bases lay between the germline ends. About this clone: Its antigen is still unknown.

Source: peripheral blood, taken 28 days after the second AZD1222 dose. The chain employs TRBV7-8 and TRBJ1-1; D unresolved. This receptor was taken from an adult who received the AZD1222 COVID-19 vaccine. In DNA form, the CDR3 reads TGTGCCAGCAGCAAAAGGGAGGGTGCTGTAGCTTTCTTT. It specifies CASSKREGAVAFF. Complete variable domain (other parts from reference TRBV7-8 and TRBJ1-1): GAGVSQSPRYKVAKRGQDVALRCDPISGHVSLFWYQQALGQGPEFLTYFQNEAQLDKSGLPSDRFFAERPEGSVSTLKIQRTQQEDSAVYLCASSKREGAVAFFGQGTRLTVV.